This T cell receptor (beta chain) came from a study of T cell repertoires in cytomegalovirus infection. Study in general: It can be stated that public TCR beta signatures indicated CMV infection as well as a matching HLA type. Findings and caveats of the study: The response measured ex vivo was dominated by TCR beta clonotypes (HLA-C-restricted and CMV-specific). Individuals carrying CMV plus the relevant HLA were identified by cumulative frequency of public TCR beta families.

The V end lost 8 bases, the J end lost 4 bases, and 11 bases lay between the germline ends. The germline gives CDR1 KGHSH, CDR2 LQKENI. The CDR3 is made up of 12 amino acids. TCRdb re-analysed the reads in MiXCR, keeping a single row per CDR3 protein. The table shows 110,000 to 150,000 distinct CDR3 sequences, with more than 30% occurring only once. This clonotype appeared many times. What it binds is not known. The chain is built from TRBV18 and TRBJ1-1; D is uncertain. The source is a human donor in good health (CMV status not recorded). Some clones in this sample may be carry-over from other donors' samples. This specimen was CD8+ T cells from cultured PBMCs, taken from culture after CMV antigen stimulation. This CDR3 reads CASQVVPTEAFF. The CDR3 bases are TGTGCCAGCCAGGTGGTCCCCACTGAAGCTTTCTTT.